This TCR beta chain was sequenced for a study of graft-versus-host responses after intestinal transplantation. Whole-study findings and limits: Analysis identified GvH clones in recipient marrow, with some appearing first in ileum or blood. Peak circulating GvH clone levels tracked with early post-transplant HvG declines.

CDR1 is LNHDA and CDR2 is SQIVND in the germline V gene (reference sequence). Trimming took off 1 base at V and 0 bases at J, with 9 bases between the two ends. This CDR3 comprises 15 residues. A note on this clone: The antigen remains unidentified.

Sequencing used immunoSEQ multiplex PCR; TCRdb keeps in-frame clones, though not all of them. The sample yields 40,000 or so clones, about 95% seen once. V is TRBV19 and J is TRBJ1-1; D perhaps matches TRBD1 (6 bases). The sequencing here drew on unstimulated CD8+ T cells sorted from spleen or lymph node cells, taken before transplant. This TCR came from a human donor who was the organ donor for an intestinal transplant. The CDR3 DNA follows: TGTGCCAGTAGTATAGGGACAGCAATGAACACTGAAGCTTTCTTT. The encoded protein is CASSIGTAMNTEAFF.